This passage covers 17 T cell receptor beta chains from one sample sequenced in a study of T cell changes during pregnancy in multiple sclerosis. Using immunoSEQ multiplex PCR, the repertoire was profiled, and TCRdb retains in-frame clones only, with some absent. The sample comprises some 80,000 clones, just under 95% of which are singletons, and more than 0.9% rests with the top ten. The specimen comprised peripheral blood, sampled in the first trimester of pregnancy. The receptors shown here come from a female donor with multiple sclerosis, enrolled in a pregnancy study.

The V call is TRBV2, the J call TRBJ2-1; 9 bases map to TRBD1. CDR3 length: 13 residues. Germline V CDR1 and CDR2: SNHLY, FYNNEI. The CDR3 nucleotides read TGTACCACTGGGGACAGGGCTAACAATGAGCAGTTCTTC. Its protein product is CTTGDRANNEQFF.

The chain links TRBV30 to TRBJ2-5, with D perhaps matching TRBD2 (6 bases). Germline assignment: CDR1 GTSNPN and CDR2 SVGIG (reference sequence). With 2 bases removed from V and 5 bases from J, the gap between germline ends came to 15 bases. The CDR3 length is 14 residues. CDR3 protein: CAWSWGGSEETQYF. CDR3 coding DNA: TGTGCCTGGAGTTGGGGAGGTAGCGAGGAGACCCAGTACTTC.

This sequence joins TRBV5-5 and TRBJ2-1; D is possibly TRBD2 (6 bases). Germline V gives CDR1 SGHKS, CDR2 YYEKEE (reference sequence). This CDR3 comprises 15 residues. V lost 3 bases, J lost 0 bases, and 10 bases lay in between. CDR3 region: CASSYGRTSYNEQFF. The CDR3 DNA reads TGTGCCAGCAGCTACGGGAGAACCTCCTACAATGAGCAGTTCTTC.

This rearrangement joins TRBV19 to TRBJ1-1; D is unclear. V gave up 1 base and J gave up 0 bases, with 9 bases separating them. The CDR3 consists of 15 residues. CDR1 is LNHDA and CDR2 is SQIVND in the germline V gene (reference sequence). The DNA for the CDR3 is TGTGCCAGTAGTATAGTTGGGAGAATGAACACTGAAGCTTTCTTT. This sequence encodes CASSIVGRMNTEAFF.

This chain joins TRBV18 and TRBJ1-4, with a possible D match to TRBD1 (5 bases). Deletions cut 3 bases from V and 3 bases from J, with 8 bases between. Germline CDR1 KGHSH, CDR2 LQKENI. The CDR3 is 14 amino acids. CDR3 DNA sequence: TGTGCCAGCTCACCGGACACATCTAATGAAAAACTGTTTTTT. Protein: CASSPDTSNEKLFF.

V gene TRBV5-1 combines with J gene TRBJ1-4; maybe TRBD1 (5 bases). V lost 5 bases and J 6 bases, leaving 11 bases between the germline ends. This CDR3 is built from 13 residues. CDR1 is SGHRS, CDR2 YFSETQ, per germline. CDR3: CASRARADEKLFF. The CDR3 nucleotides read TGCGCCAGCAGAGCCAGGGCGGATGAAAAACTGTTTTTT.

V is TRBV5-4 and J is TRBJ2-5, with 13 bases matching TRBD2. CDR3 length: 15 residues. After removal of 3 bases from V and 1 base from J, the junction contained 0 bases not matched to a gene. Germline V gene lookup returns CDR1 SGHNT and CDR2 YYREEE (reference sequence). The CDR3 sequence: CASSWTSGGQETQYF. For the CDR3, the DNA is TGTGCCAGCAGCTGGACTAGCGGGGGCCAAGAGACCCAGTACTTC. Variable domain in full (rest from reference TRBV5-4 and TRBJ2-5): ETGVTQSPTHLIKTRGQQVTLRCSSQSGHNTVSWYQQALGQGPQFIFQYYREEENGRGNFPPRFSGLQFPNYSSELNVNALELDDSALYLCASSWTSGGQETQYFGPGTRLLVL.

The chain employs TRBV7-2 and TRBJ2-1, with a tentative D call TRBD2 (5 bases). This CDR3 spans 13 amino acids. Germline V gives CDR1 SGHTA, CDR2 FQGNSA. V lost 5 bases and J 4 bases, leaving 9 bases between the germline ends. The CDR3 coding sequence is TGTGCCAGCAGCGCCACTAGTTACAATGAGCAGTTCTTC. It translates to CASSATSYNEQFF. The entire variable domain, with the rest obtained from reference TRBV7-2 and TRBJ2-1, is as follows: GAGVSQSPSNKVTEKGKDVELRCDPISGHTALYWYRQSLGQGLEFLIYFQGNSAPDKSGLPSDRFSAERTGGSVSTLTIQRTQQEDSAVYLCASSATSYNEQFFGPGTRLTVL.

This rearrangement joins TRBV6-5 to TRBJ2-6; D unclear. Germline CDR1 MNHEY, CDR2 SVGAGI. CDR3 length: 13 amino acids. V was trimmed by 8 bases and J by 0 bases, leaving 5 bases between them. CDR3 sequence: CASHTSGANVLTF. The CDR3 region has the DNA TGTGCCAGCCACACCTCTGGGGCCAACGTCCTGACTTTC.

The chain links TRBV7-2 to TRBJ1-2; 8 nucleotides line up with TRBD1. The CDR3 spans 12 residues. V lost 5 bases and J lost 8; bases outside the gene matches: 4. Germline values: CDR1 SGHTA, CDR2 FQGNSA. The CDR3 sequence: CASSGQGGGYTF. CDR3 nucleotide sequence: TGTGCCAGCAGCGGACAGGGTGGCGGCTACACCTTC.

The V gene is TRBV7-3, the J gene TRBJ2-6, with TRBD2 identical over 12 bases. The V gene end was trimmed by 4 bases and the J gene end by 1 base; junction bases not matched to a gene: 5. The CDR3 consists of 18 residues. The germline V gene has CDR1 SGHTA and CDR2 FQGTGA. The CDR3: CASSSTSGGLSGANVLTF. The CDR3 DNA is TGTGCCAGCAGCTCCACTAGCGGGGGGCTGTCTGGGGCCAACGTCCTGACTTTC.

The chain joins TRBV7-3 to TRBJ2-3; D is possibly TRBD1 (5 bases). Germline V gives CDR1 SGHTA, CDR2 FQGTGA. Trimming removed 3 bases at V and 1 base at J, with 8 bases between. The CDR3 is made up of 14 amino acids. CDR3 in amino acids: CASSFDSRTDTQYF. The DNA of the CDR3 is TGTGCCAGCAGCTTTGACAGCCGCACAGATACGCAGTATTTT.

The genes are TRBV19 and TRBJ1-4, with 7 positions matching TRBD1. The germline V gene has CDR1 LNHDA and CDR2 SQIVND (reference sequence). The V gene end was trimmed by 7 bases and the J gene end by 2 bases; junction bases not matched to a gene: 4. The CDR3 is 14 residues long. CDR3 sequence (DNA): TGTGCCAGTAAAGGGGGACAGACTAATGAAAAACTGTTTTTT. It is translated as CASKGGQTNEKLFF.

This clone was seen only once. As DNA, the CDR3 is TGTGCCAGCAGCAAAGGGGTGGGCACTGAAGCTTTCTTT. Protein sequence: CASSKGVGTEAFF. The chain carries TRBV6-5 and TRBJ1-1; the D gene is possibly TRBD1 (5 bases). The CDR3 length is 13 residues. V lost 6 bases and J lost 4, with 12 bases in between. Germline loops: CDR1 MNHEY, CDR2 SVGAGI.

V usage is TRBV15 and J usage is TRBJ2-1; 11 positions match TRBD2. The CDR3 is 16 residues long. CDR1 LNHNV and CDR2 YYDKDF come from the germline V gene (reference sequence). V dropped 3 bases and J dropped 7; count of bases not matched to a gene: 8. CDR3 amino acids: CATSRDPGTSGNEQFF. The DNA of the CDR3 is TGTGCCACCAGCAGGGACCCCGGGACTAGCGGTAATGAGCAGTTCTTC.

This sequence joins TRBV7-9 and TRBJ1-3; D might be TRBD1 (6 bases). This CDR3 is built from 16 residues. Germline V CDR1 and CDR2: SEHNR, FQNEAQ (reference sequence). V lost 5 bases, J lost 0 bases, and 14 bases lay in between. Written as DNA, the CDR3 is TGTGCCAGCAGCGCGGAACAGGGAGACTCTGGAAACACCATATATTTT. Residues: CASSAEQGDSGNTIYF.

The rearrangement uses TRBV7-8 and TRBJ1-5; 7 bases are a match to TRBD1. The CDR3 contains 16 residues. V was clipped by 5 bases and J by 3 bases; unmatched bases: 10. CDR1 is SGHVS and CDR2 is FQNEAQ in the germline V gene. CDR3 residues: CASSPVNRGPNQPQHF. CDR3 nucleotides: TGTGCCAGCAGCCCTGTAAACAGGGGCCCCAATCAGCCCCAGCATTTT.